Below, 30 T cell receptor beta chains from the same sample are listed, as sequenced in a study of blood T cell repertoires in COVID-19. Using immunoSEQ multiplex PCR, the repertoire was profiled, and TCRdb retains in-frame clones only, with some absent. In the table there are roughly 85,000 clones, 86% of which are singletons. The sample was peripheral blood. These receptors all stem from a man aged 50-59 years with active or convalescent COVID-19.

This sequence joins TRBV19 and TRBJ1-5; a possible D gene is TRBD1 (5 bases). Looked up from germline, CDR1 is LNHDA and CDR2 is SQIVND (reference sequence). With 3 bases removed from V and 0 bases from J, the gap between germline ends came to 12 bases. The CDR3 contains 16 residues. In DNA form, the CDR3 reads TGTGCCAGTAGTATTTCCAGGGACTATAGCAATCAGCCCCAGCATTTT. It encodes CASSISRDYSNQPQHF.

V and J are TRBV2 and TRBJ2-7; TRBD2 might be the D (5 bases). Between the trimmed V and J ends, which lost 3 bases and 2 bases, there was a span of 11 bases. CDR1 and CDR2 from the germline V gene are SNHLY and FYNNEI. This CDR3 region has 14 residues. This CDR3 is CASSDAGGPYEQYF. CDR3 DNA: TGTGCCAGCAGTGATGCGGGTGGGCCCTACGAGCAGTACTTC.

J is TRBJ2-1 and V is TRBV29-1; D is possibly TRBD2 (7 bases). Trimming removed 5 bases at V and 7 bases at J, with 12 bases between. This CDR3 has 12 amino acids. Germline V CDR1 and CDR2: SQVTM, ANQGSEA. The CDR3 sequence is CSVSRGANEQFF. DNA of the CDR3: TGCAGCGTTAGTCGGGGGGCGAATGAGCAGTTCTTC.

The gene calls are TRBV12-3 or TRBV12-4 and TRBJ1-4, with D perhaps matching TRBD1 (5 bases). V lost 3 bases, J lost 12 bases, and 14 bases lay in between. This CDR3 comprises 13 residues. CDR3: CASSLRPGGELFF. As DNA, the CDR3 is TGTGCCAGCAGTTTGCGTCCCGGGGGTGAACTGTTTTTT.

This clone is a singleton in its sample. The J gene is TRBJ2-4, the V gene TRBV11-3; tentative D call: TRBD1 (6 bases). CDR1 and CDR2 from the germline V gene are SGHNT and YENEEA. V was pared by 5 bases and J by 5 bases, with 7 bases between. This CDR3 has 12 residues. CDR3 DNA: TGTGCCAGCAGCAGGACAGAAAACATTCAGTACTTC. Its translation is CASSRTENIQYF.

This rearrangement joins TRBV27 to TRBJ2-1, with no clear D. V was shortened by 0 bases and J by 12 bases, with 15 bases between the two germline ends. This CDR3 is 14 amino acids long. CDR1 MNHEY and CDR2 SMNVEV come from the germline V gene (reference sequence). The CDR3 coding sequence is TGTGCCAGCAGTTTATCTTTTGGGCACAAAGTGCAGTTCTTC. Its translation: CASSLSFGHKVQFF.

This sequence joins TRBV14 and TRBJ2-2; maybe TRBD1 (6 bases). Trimming removed 0 bases at V and 0 bases at J, with 23 bases between. The germline V gene has CDR1 SGHDN and CDR2 FVKESK. This CDR3 comprises 21 residues. In DNA form, the CDR3 reads TGTGCCAGCAGCCAAGACGGATTAGGGGGAAAGCCGCGTTCGAACACCGGGGAGCTGTTTTTT. Amino acids: CASSQDGLGGKPRSNTGELFF.

The chain employs TRBV7-2 and TRBJ2-2; 10 nucleotides agree with TRBD1. The V gene's germline CDR1 is SGHTA and CDR2 FQGNSA. This CDR3 contains 16 residues. Trimming took 5 bases from V and 8 from J; bases not matched to a gene: 11. CDR3 region: CASSGPGQGRTGELFF. As DNA, the CDR3 is TGTGCCAGCAGCGGACCGGGACAGGGGAGAACGGGGGAGCTGTTTTTT.

The rearrangement uses TRBV10-1 and TRBJ2-2; 8 bases match TRBD1. This CDR3 comprises 17 residues. Germline CDR1 and CDR2: WNHNN and SYGVQD (reference sequence). With V trimmed by 2 bases and J by 7 bases, 12 bases remained unmatched. CDR3 residues: CASSENGDRPSNGELFF. The CDR3 nucleotides are TGCGCCAGCAGTGAGAACGGGGACAGGCCATCAAACGGGGAGCTGTTTTTT.

The chain joins TRBV9 to TRBJ2-3; no clear D gene. Deletions cut 0 bases from V and 10 bases from J, with 12 bases between. CDR3 length: 13 amino acids. The germline CDR1 and CDR2 sequences are SGDLS and YYNGEE. The chain's CDR3 is CASSVEVSRAQYF. The CDR3 DNA reads as TGTGCCAGCAGCGTAGAAGTCAGCCGGGCGCAGTATTTT.

The rearrangement links TRBV28 to TRBJ1-1; 10 nucleotides agree with TRBD1. The CDR3 length is 18 residues. The V segment lost 4 bases and the J segment 1 base; nucleotides outside the gene matches: 12. CDR1 MDHEN and CDR2 SYDVKM come from the germline V gene. The CDR3 region has the DNA TGTGCCAGCAGTTATTATGGGACAGGGGTTTCCGGGAACACTGAAGCTTTCTTT. This sequence encodes CASSYYGTGVSGNTEAFF. The variable domain in full, with the rest retrieved from reference TRBV28 and TRBJ1-1, is DVKVTQSSRYLVKRTGEKVFLECVQDMDHENMFWYRQDPGLGLRLIYFSYDVKMKEKGDIPEGYSVSREKKERFSLILESASTNQTSMYLCASSYYGTGVSGNTEAFFGQGTRLTVV.

This chain links TRBV4-2 with TRBJ2-5; 10 nucleotides match TRBD1. CDR1 and CDR2 from the germline V gene are LGHNA and YNFKEQ. The ends lost 4 bases at V and 5 bases at J; junction bases unmatched: 7. This CDR3 has 15 residues. CDR3 amino acids: CASSPRQGAWETQYF. Here the CDR3 DNA reads TGTGCCAGCAGCCCCCGACAGGGGGCGTGGGAGACCCAGTACTTC.

This rearrangement joins TRBV27 to TRBJ2-7; TRBD2 matches 10 bases. V was clipped by 2 bases and J by 1 base; unmatched bases: 5. CDR3 length: 16 amino acids. CDR1 and CDR2 from the germline V gene are MNHEY and SMNVEV (reference sequence). The CDR3: CASSLGSGRGSYEQYF. DNA for the CDR3: TGTGCCAGCAGTTTAGGAAGCGGGAGGGGGTCCTACGAGCAGTACTTC.

The J gene is TRBJ1-3, the V gene TRBV4-3; unclear D gene. This CDR3 is 16 amino acids long. V was shortened by 1 base and J by 4 bases, with 14 bases between the two germline ends. Germline values: CDR1 LGHNA, CDR2 YSLEER. CDR3 bases: TGCGCCAGCAGCCAAGTCTGGCGGCGGAGGGGAAACACCATATATTTT. Amino acid sequence: CASSQVWRRRGNTIYF.

The chain recombines TRBV5-4 with TRBJ2-7, with 10 bases aligning to TRBD2. This CDR3 is built from 15 residues. Germline V gives CDR1 SGHNT, CDR2 YYREEE (reference sequence). V lost 1 base, J lost 3 bases, and 4 bases stayed unmatched. The CDR3 loop is CASSLSSSGSYEQYF. Written as DNA, the CDR3 is TGTGCCAGCAGCTTGTCATCTAGCGGGAGCTACGAGCAGTACTTC.

This chain connects TRBV25-1 to TRBJ1-2; 10 bases agree with TRBD1. With V trimmed by 8 bases and J by 5 bases, 8 bases remained unmatched. This CDR3 region has 14 residues. Germline values: CDR1 MGHDK, CDR2 SYGVNS. The CDR3 DNA follows: TGTGCCAGCGAGGGAGACAGGGGGCCTTATGGCTACACCTTC. Its protein product is CASEGDRGPYGYTF.

The gene calls are TRBV6-5 and TRBJ1-2, with D possibly matching TRBD1 (5 bases). Deletions cut 5 bases from V and 8 bases from J, with 15 bases between. The CDR3 runs 13 residues. Germline V gives CDR1 MNHEY, CDR2 SVGAGI. CDR3 loop: CASSRTGREGYTF. The CDR3 DNA sequence: TGTGCCAGCAGTCGAACAGGAAGGGAAGGCTACACCTTC.

CDR3 sequence (DNA): TGCGCCAGCAGTGGCAGGTCCTCCTACGAGCAGTACTTC. It yields the protein CASSGRSSYEQYF. The V call is TRBV5-1, the J call TRBJ2-7, with D unresolved. The CDR3 loop spans 13 amino acids. Germline assignment: CDR1 SGHRS and CDR2 YFSETQ. V was clipped by 5 bases and J by 0 bases, with 9 bases between them.

The V and J genes are TRBV24-1 and TRBJ2-1; the match to TRBD2 covers 12 bases. The CDR3 is made up of 15 amino acids. Trimming at V came to 1 base and at J to 8 bases, leaving 2 bases not matched to a gene. Germline V gene data show CDR1 as KGHDR and CDR2 as SFDVKD. The CDR3 loop is CATSDFLAGGDEQFF. The DNA for the CDR3 is TGTGCCACCAGTGATTTCCTAGCGGGAGGGGATGAGCAGTTCTTC.

This clone was observed a handful of times. The chain is built from TRBV3-1 (or the pseudogene TRBV3-2) and TRBJ1-1, with 7 nucleotides matching TRBD1. The germline V gene encodes CDR1 LGHDT and CDR2 YNNKEL (reference sequence). CDR3 length: 15 residues. V shed 1 base and J 1 base; nucleotides not matched to a gene: 3. DNA for the CDR3: TGTGCCAGCAGCCAAGGGGACAGATCGAACACTGAAGCTTTCTTT. It encodes CASSQGDRSNTEAFF.

The rearrangement uses TRBV19 and TRBJ2-4; D is perhaps TRBD1 (6 bases). The germline V gene encodes CDR1 LNHDA and CDR2 SQIVND (reference sequence). V was clipped by 9 bases and J by 7 bases, with 19 bases between them. The CDR3 runs to 14 residues. For the CDR3, the DNA is TGTGCCAGCGAACGACAGGCAGGGGACAACATTCAGTACTTC. The encoded protein is CASERQAGDNIQYF.

The chain is built from TRBV28 and TRBJ2-1; perhaps TRBD2 as D (6 bases). This CDR3 comprises 14 residues. The V end lost 8 bases, the J end lost 9 bases, and 20 bases lay between the germline ends. The germline gives CDR1 MDHEN, CDR2 SYDVKM. CDR3 bases: TGTGCCAGCCGCCGGCCGGCGGGATCGGGTGAGCAGTTCTTC. Protein: CASRRPAGSGEQFF. Using reference TRBV28 and TRBJ2-1 for the parts outside the CDR3, the full variable domain is DVKVTQSSRYLVKRTGEKVFLECVQDMDHENMFWYRQDPGLGLRLIYFSYDVKMKEKGDIPEGYSVSREKKERFSLILESASTNQTSMYLCASRRPAGSGEQFFGPGTRLTVL.

The CDR3 here is CASSEARRFDEQFF. The CDR3 DNA sequence: TGTGCCAGCAGTGAAGCGCGCAGGTTCGATGAGCAGTTCTTC. The chain joins TRBV6-1 to TRBJ2-1; D remains ambiguous. Germline V lookup: CDR1 MNHNS, CDR2 SASEGT. The V end was cut by 0 bases, the J end by 8 bases, with 11 bases between. This CDR3 region has 14 residues.

The CDR3 sequence: CASSQDDWENISSRPNTGELFF. The CDR3 DNA is TGCGCCAGCAGCCAAGATGACTGGGAGAATATTTCATCACGACCGAACACCGGGGAGCTGTTTTTT. V gene TRBV4-3 combines with J gene TRBJ2-2; D possibly corresponds to TRBD2 (5 bases). The V end lost 0 bases, the J end lost 0 bases, and 26 bases lay between the germline ends. Per the germline V gene, CDR1 is LGHNA and CDR2 is YSLEER. The CDR3 contains 22 residues.

This clone has just one count. The chain links TRBV19 to TRBJ1-3, with D possibly matching TRBD1 (5 bases). The V gene's germline CDR1 is LNHDA and CDR2 SQIVND (reference sequence). The V end was cut by 6 bases, the J end by 0 bases, with 12 bases between. The CDR3 spans 15 residues. The chain's CDR3 is CASRRGGTSGNTIYF. The CDR3 DNA sequence: TGTGCCAGTAGGAGAGGAGGGACCTCTGGAAACACCATATATTTT.

This sequence joins TRBV30 and TRBJ1-6, with TRBD1 identical over 7 bases. Trimming cost V 0 bases and J 10 bases; bases outside gene matches: 6. Germline V CDR1 and CDR2: GTSNPN, SVGIG (reference sequence). CDR3 length equals 14 residues. The CDR3 protein is CAWSVGQGGSPLHF. The CDR3 nucleotides are TGTGCCTGGAGTGTCGGGCAGGGGGGATCACCCCTCCACTTT. The full variable domain, rest sourced from reference TRBV30 and TRBJ1-6, is SQTIHQWPATLVQPVGSPLSLECTVEGTSNPNLYWYRQAAGRGLQLLFYSVGIGQISSEVPQNLSASRPQDRQFILSSKKLLLSDSGFYLCAWSVGQGGSPLHFGNGTRLTVT.

The chain recombines TRBV4-1 with TRBJ1-1; D is ambiguous. Trimming removed 0 bases from V and 6 bases from J, with 8 bases in between. CDR1 is MGHRA, CDR2 YSYEKL, per germline. The CDR3 covers 13 residues. Here the CDR3 reads CASSQEALAEAFF. CDR3 nucleotides: TGCGCCAGCAGCCAAGAAGCTTTGGCTGAAGCTTTCTTT.

This sequence joins TRBV6-2 or TRBV6-3 and TRBJ2-5; D gene uncertain. CDR1 is MNHEY, CDR2 SVGEGT, per germline. The CDR3 is 14 amino acids. Trimming left V 5 bases short and J 0 bases short, with 10 bases between. CDR3 DNA: TGTGCCAGCAGTCCCCAGCTAGACCAAGAGACCCAGTACTTC. This translates into CASSPQLDQETQYF.

CDR3 protein: CASSITGVKPQHF. In nucleotides, the CDR3 is TGTGCCAGCAGCATCACAGGGGTGAAGCCCCAGCATTTT. V usage is TRBV7-2 and J usage is TRBJ1-5; 7 nucleotides align to TRBD1. Germline CDR1 reads SGHTA; CDR2 reads FQGNSA. Germline trimming cut 5 bases from V and 8 bases from J; bases unmatched to any gene: 6. The CDR3 runs 13 residues.

The chain carries TRBV3-1 (or the pseudogene TRBV3-2) and TRBJ2-5; 10 bases fit TRBD2. This CDR3 has 13 residues. Unmatched junction bases numbered 3, after V lost 8 bases and J lost 3 bases. Germline CDR1 LGHDT, CDR2 YNNKEL (reference sequence). This CDR3 is CASGTSAKETQYF. Written as DNA, the CDR3 is TGTGCCAGCGGGACTAGCGCGAAAGAGACCCAGTACTTC.